The 22 T cell receptor beta chains reported below all come from one sample, sequenced in a study of siplizumab effects on memory and regulatory T cells. Repertoires were generated with immunoSEQ multiplex PCR, while TCRdb's copy carries only in-frame clones and drops some. The table shows about 64,000 clones, with approximately 96% occurring only once. Sequenced sample: naive CD8+ T cells sorted from blood. These receptor sequences come from a human donor in good health.

The V call is TRBV28, the J call TRBJ1-3, with D tentatively TRBD1 (5 bases). Germline CDR1 MDHEN, CDR2 SYDVKM. With 7 bases removed from V and 2 bases from J, the gap between germline ends came to 18 bases. There are 16 residues in the CDR3. The CDR3 loop is CASTPPRGDPGNTIYF. CDR3 DNA: TGTGCCAGCACCCCCCCGCGGGGGGACCCTGGAAACACCATATATTTT.

V and J are TRBV2 and TRBJ2-5, with 13 positions matching TRBD2. V lost 6 bases and J lost 2; bases outside the gene matches: 3. Germline-derived CDR1 and CDR2 are SNHLY and FYNNEI. CDR3 length: 15 amino acids. CDR3 in amino acids: CASSGGLAGQETQYF. CDR3 sequence (DNA): TGTGCCAGCAGCGGGGGACTAGCGGGGCAAGAGACCCAGTACTTC.

V and J are TRBV7-9 and TRBJ1-3; no reliable D call. Germline assignment: CDR1 SEHNR and CDR2 FQNEAQ (reference sequence). Trimming left V 7 bases short and J 1 base short, with 8 bases between. This CDR3 contains 13 residues. CDR3 nucleotides: TGTGCCAGCACCGGAGAGTCTGGAAACACCATATATTTT. It codes for CASTGESGNTIYF.

J is TRBJ2-1 and V is TRBV7-3; 7 bases agree with TRBD2. With 5 bases clipped from V and 7 bases from J, the junction kept 2 bases outside the gene matches. Germline-derived CDR1 and CDR2 are SGHTA and FQGTGA. The CDR3 sequence is 12 residues long. The CDR3 bases are TGTGCCAGCAGCGGACTAGAAAATGAGCAGTTCTTC. Residues: CASSGLENEQFF.

The chain uses TRBV10-3 and TRBJ2-1; D may match TRBD1 or TRBD2 (5 bases each). This CDR3 has 15 amino acids. Deletions cut 0 bases from V and 4 bases from J, with 10 bases between. CDR1 ENHRY and CDR2 SYGVKD come from the germline V gene. This CDR3 reads CAISESGVGYNEQFF. The CDR3 DNA follows: TGTGCCATCAGTGAGTCGGGGGTCGGGTACAATGAGCAGTTCTTC.

The CDR3 DNA reads as TGTGCCAGCAGCCCCACGGGGACAGCCTATGAAAAACTGTTTTTT. Its protein is CASSPTGTAYEKLFF. This rearrangement joins TRBV13 to TRBJ1-4, with 7 positions matching TRBD1. The junction had 9 bases not matched to a gene; V was cut back by 5 bases and J by 6 bases. The germline gives CDR1 PRHDT, CDR2 FYEKMQ (reference sequence). CDR3 length: 15 residues.

The rearrangement uses TRBV6-4 and TRBJ2-7, with 9 bases lining up with TRBD1. CDR1 is MRHNA, CDR2 SNTAGT, per germline. The CDR3 runs 15 residues. With 2 bases clipped from V and 4 bases from J, the junction kept 6 bases outside the gene matches. CDR3 sequence (DNA): TGTGCCAGCAGTGACCCCCGGGACAGGGTTTACGAGCAGTACTTC. Protein: CASSDPRDRVYEQYF.

The chain is built from TRBV27 and TRBJ2-1; TRBD1 or TRBD2 may be the D gene (6 bases each). Trimming removed 3 bases from V and 6 bases from J, with 15 bases in between. CDR1 is MNHEY, CDR2 SMNVEV, per germline (reference sequence). This CDR3 has 15 residues. This chain's CDR3 is CASSFSGAPGNEQFF. The CDR3 DNA reads TGTGCCAGCAGTTTCTCGGGGGCTCCAGGCAATGAGCAGTTCTTC.

V usage is TRBV29-1 and J usage is TRBJ2-3; D gene uncertain. The CDR3 contains 11 residues. V was clipped by 6 bases and J by 2 bases, with 6 bases between them. Germline CDR1 and CDR2: SQVTM and ANQGSEA. For the CDR3, the DNA is TGCAGCGTCCGGATCACAGATACGCAGTATTTT. Protein sequence: CSVRITDTQYF.

This sequence joins TRBV27 and TRBJ2-2; D gene unclear. Germline values: CDR1 MNHEY, CDR2 SMNVEV (reference sequence). CDR3 length equals 12 residues. V was cut by 5 bases and J by 3 bases, with 4 bases left in between. The CDR3 coding sequence is TGTGCCAGCAGTCCATACACCGGGGAGCTGTTTTTT. It codes for CASSPYTGELFF.

This chain connects TRBV29-1 to TRBJ2-6; the D is unclear. Between the trimmed V and J ends, which lost 5 bases and 4 bases, there was a span of 15 bases. CDR3 size: 15 residues. Germline CDR1 is SQVTM and CDR2 is ANQGSEA. This CDR3 is CSVPGRTAGANVLTF. The CDR3 DNA is TGCAGCGTTCCGGGCCGAACGGCCGGGGCCAACGTCCTGACTTTC.

This chain links TRBV5-6 with TRBJ1-2; tentative D call: TRBD1 (5 bases). V was shortened by 1 base and J by 6 bases, with 13 bases between the two germline ends. The CDR3 length is 14 residues. Germline V gives CDR1 SGHDT, CDR2 YYEEEE. The chain's CDR3 is CASSLSQGPDGYTF. In DNA, the CDR3 is TGTGCCAGCAGCTTGTCCCAGGGCCCTGATGGCTACACCTTC.

This chain joins TRBV18 and TRBJ1-1; 9 bases agree with TRBD1. This CDR3 has 15 amino acids. The V segment lost 3 bases and the J segment 4 bases; nucleotides outside the gene matches: 6. Germline V gene data show CDR1 as KGHSH and CDR2 as LQKENI. The CDR3 spells CASSPRTGEITEAFF. In nucleotides, the CDR3 is TGTGCCAGCTCACCTAGGACAGGGGAAATCACTGAAGCTTTCTTT.

The chain employs TRBV28 and TRBJ2-7, with D possibly matching TRBD2 (6 bases). V lost 3 bases to trimming and J lost 2 bases, with 11 bases between them. This CDR3 spans 14 amino acids. Per the germline V gene, CDR1 is MDHEN and CDR2 is SYDVKM. As DNA, the CDR3 is TGTGCCAGCAGTTTTGGAGGGAACCCCTACGAGCAGTACTTC. This sequence encodes CASSFGGNPYEQYF.

The CDR3 nucleotides read TGTGCCAGCAGCTCCCGGACAGACTACGAGCAGTACTTC. This gives the protein CASSSRTDYEQYF. The V call is TRBV7-6, the J call TRBJ2-7; D may be TRBD1 (6 bases). The CDR3 is made up of 13 amino acids. V lost 4 bases to trimming and J lost 3 bases, with 10 bases between them. Germline V gene lookup returns CDR1 SGHVS and CDR2 FNYEAQ.

The count of this clone is one. J is TRBJ2-2 and V is TRBV9; 7 positions agree with TRBD1. Germline trimming cut 0 bases from V and 5 bases from J; bases unmatched to any gene: 7. CDR3 size: 16 residues. CDR1 and CDR2 from the germline V gene are SGDLS and YYNGEE. The CDR3 DNA reads as TGTGCCAGCAGCGTAGAAGGGGGCGCAGGAACCGGGGAGCTGTTTTTT. The encoded protein is CASSVEGGAGTGELFF.

The V call is TRBV19, the J call TRBJ2-7; D might be TRBD1 or TRBD2, each matching 5 bases. The CDR3 contains 14 residues. Germline loops: CDR1 LNHDA, CDR2 SQIVND (reference sequence). Trimming took off 1 base at V and 3 bases at J, with 10 bases between the two ends. The CDR3 region is CASSIAEGNYEQYF. CDR3 coding DNA: TGTGCCAGTAGTATAGCTGAGGGGAACTACGAGCAGTACTTC.

J is TRBJ2-5 and V is TRBV27; D not certain. V was trimmed by 5 bases and J by 0 bases, leaving 4 bases between them. Per germline, CDR1 MNHEY and CDR2 SMNVEV (reference sequence). The CDR3 spans 12 residues. The CDR3 here is CASSQDQETQYF. As DNA, the CDR3 is TGTGCCAGCAGTCAGGACCAAGAGACCCAGTACTTC.

The chain has TRBV2 and TRBJ1-1; D is perhaps TRBD1 (5 bases). Germline CDR1 and CDR2: SNHLY and FYNNEI. V was cut by 2 bases and J by 2 bases, with 6 bases left in between. This CDR3 comprises 13 residues. The CDR3: CASSEWTNTEAFF. Here the CDR3 DNA reads TGTGCCAGCAGTGAATGGACAAACACTGAAGCTTTCTTT.

The chain links TRBV27 to TRBJ1-5, with TRBD1 matching 7 bases. Unmatched junction bases numbered 1, after V lost 3 bases and J lost 2 bases. Per the germline V gene, CDR1 is MNHEY and CDR2 is SMNVEV (reference sequence). The CDR3 sequence is 14 residues long. The CDR3: CASSLGTGNQPQHF. The CDR3 nucleotides are TGTGCCAGCAGTTTGGGGACAGGCAATCAGCCCCAGCATTTT.

The rearrangement links TRBV19 to TRBJ1-5, with D unresolved. Germline V gene lookup returns CDR1 LNHDA and CDR2 SQIVND (reference sequence). The CDR3 sequence is 14 residues long. The ends were cut back, 1 base at V and 7 bases at J, with 11 bases in the middle. The CDR3 loop is CASSIVPSGQPQHF. The CDR3 coding sequence is TGTGCCAGTAGTATAGTCCCCTCGGGCCAGCCCCAGCATTTT.

The chain employs TRBV9 and TRBJ1-1; 7 bases agree with TRBD1. Germline lookup yields CDR1 SGDLS and CDR2 YYNGEE. CDR3 length: 13 residues. The trim removed 4 bases at V and 8 bases at J, leaving 8 bases unmatched. CDR3 coding DNA: TGTGCCAGCAGCAGCCGGACAGGAACCGAAGCTTTCTTT. Its translation is CASSSRTGTEAFF.